The clone carrying this T cell receptor (beta chain) appeared many times. The V gene end was trimmed by 6 bases and the J gene end by 3 bases; junction bases not matched to a gene: 6. The CDR3 is 14 residues long. The sample is drawn from a study of human T cells and chemical hapten exposure. TCRdb re-called the RACE reads with MiXCR, one entry per CDR3 protein. The table records more than 55,000 distinct CDR3 sequences, roughly 10% of them present only once. Regarding time point: pre-sensitization, week 0. Treatment indicated: therapeutic diphenylcyclopropenone sensitization with weekly scalp DPC. The chain recombines TRBV12-3 or TRBV12-4 with TRBJ1-1, with 8 bases fitting TRBD1. The TCR was taken from a man aged 35-49 years with alopecia areata. Some clones in this sample may be carry-over from other donors' samples. The input for sequencing was whole blood, taken in connection with sensitization to the hapten diphenylcyclopropenone (DPC). CDR3 sequence reads: CASSNLQGDTEAFF. The CDR3 DNA is TGTGCCAGCAGCAACCTACAGGGGGACACTGAAGCTTTCTTT.